The present TCR beta chain was sequenced within a study of CD4+ T cells in melanoma. Study outcomes and limitations: CD8+ T cell, macrophage and B cell function reportedly correlated with neoantigen-specific CD4+ T cells. Neoantigen-specific CD4+ T cells in melanoma reportedly had diverse differentiation states.

This CDR3 has 14 amino acids. The germline gives CDR1 SGHRS, CDR2 YFSETQ. Trimming removed 5 bases from V and 2 bases from J, with 13 bases in between. In this sample, this clone turned up a few times. The antigen remains unidentified. The repertoire was sequenced with immunoSEQ multiplex PCR; TCRdb's copy has only in-frame clones and lacks some. Counted here are approximately 14,000 clones, roughly 70% occurring once; the ten biggest clones make up under 13%. V gene TRBV5-1 combines with J gene TRBJ1-1; tentatively, D is TRBD1 (6 bases). The sequence derives from a human donor with melanoma. Sequencing was done on a sample of cells from a culture (not recorded whether cultured in vitro). The CDR3 here is CASRFGQTNTEAFF. The CDR3 region has the DNA TGCGCCAGCAGGTTTGGACAGACAAACACTGAAGCTTTCTTT.